This T cell receptor beta chain was identified during a study of regulatory dendritic cells for organ transplantation. As for the study in general: Monocytes received vitamin D3 on days 0 and 4, IL-10 on day 4.

Allogeneic regulatory or mature dendritic cells were co-cultured for 5 days with CFSE-labeled sorted T cells at 1:10. Naive CD45RA+ and memory CD45RO+ CD4+ or CD8+ T cells were FACS-sorted. TCRdb's copy holds only in-frame clones and misses some; the assay was immunoSEQ multiplex PCR. The sample records roughly 11,000 clones, under 90% being singletons. For this clone: Its antigen is currently unknown.

Germline V gene data show CDR1 as SQVTM and CDR2 as ANQGSEA. The V end lost 5 bases, the J end lost 3 bases, and 17 bases lay between the germline ends. This CDR3 is 14 amino acids long. The sequence was collected from a human donor in good health. The chain is built from TRBV29-1 and TRBJ2-7, with D perhaps assigned TRBD1 or TRBD2 (7 bases each). Material: naive CD8+ T cells from blood cultured with dendritic cells. The sample's subset: CD45RA+ naive T cells. Here the CDR3 reads CSVRGGDRDYEQYF. The CDR3 DNA follows: TGCAGCGTTCGAGGGGGGGACAGAGACTACGAGCAGTACTTC.